The rows below give T cell receptor beta chains drawn from one sample of a study of blood T cells in healthy people across ages. MiXCR was run by TCRdb on the 5' RACE reads, yielding one entry per CDR3 protein. This table holds hundreds of thousands of distinct CDR3 sequences, 25% to 30% found once. These data are also associated with another study on T cells of mothers and their children.

The sample was blood. The origin of the receptors is a boy between 10 and 17 years old in good health. The CDR3 runs from the conserved cysteine through the conserved F or W. D genes are given only for firm matches. Size values are once, few and many counts, or a class for expanded clones, and some rows have none.

abundance: .
j_gene: TRBJ2-3
d_gene: .
v_gene: TRBV10-3
CDR3aa: CAISESMMQYF
CDR3nt: TGTGCCATCAGCGAGTCAATGATGCAGTATTTT

abundance: few
j_gene: TRBJ2-5
d_gene: .
v_gene: TRBV15
CDR3aa: CATSPPKGRGEETQYF
CDR3nt: TGTGCCACCAGCCCCCCGAAGGGCCGTGGTGAAGAGACCCAGTACTTC

abundance: few
j_gene: TRBJ2-1
d_gene: .
v_gene: TRBV7-9
CDR3aa: CASSHTSGSSYNEQFF
CDR3nt: TGTGCCAGCAGCCATACAAGCGGTAGCTCCTACAATGAGCAGTTCTTC

abundance: few
j_gene: TRBJ2-1
d_gene: TRBD1
v_gene: TRBV7-2
CDR3aa: CASSGTEYNEQFF
CDR3nt: TGTGCCAGCAGCGGGACAGAATACAATGAGCAGTTCTTC

abundance: few
j_gene: TRBJ2-7
d_gene: .
v_gene: TRBV6-5
CDR3aa: CASGYEVGRTTDEQYF
CDR3nt: TGTGCCAGCGGTTACGAGGTTGGACGGACGACAGACGAGCAGTACTTC

abundance: .
j_gene: TRBJ1-5
d_gene: .
v_gene: TRBV11-2
CDR3aa: CASSLGLAKDHQPQHF
CDR3nt: TGTGCCAGCAGCTTAGGGCTGGCAAAGGATCATCAGCCCCAGCATTTT

abundance: few
j_gene: TRBJ1-3
d_gene: .
v_gene: TRBV12-3/TRBV12-4
CDR3aa: CASSLRSGSGNTIYF
CDR3nt: TGTGCCAGCAGTTTAAGGTCCGGCTCTGGAAACACCATATATTTT

abundance: few
j_gene: TRBJ2-7
d_gene: TRBD2
v_gene: TRBV7-9
CDR3aa: CASESGGYLYEQYF
CDR3nt: TGTGCCAGCGAAAGCGGGGGATACCTCTACGAGCAGTACTTC

abundance: few
j_gene: TRBJ1-2
d_gene: .
v_gene: TRBV6-7
CDR3aa: CASSYSSGYTF
CDR3nt: TGTGCCAGCAGTTACTCTTCTGGCTACACCTTC

abundance: .
j_gene: TRBJ2-5
d_gene: .
v_gene: TRBV30
CDR3aa: CAWSLNGQTQYF
CDR3nt: TGTGCCTGGAGCCTAAACGGGCAGACCCAGTACTTC

abundance: few
j_gene: TRBJ2-3
d_gene: TRBD2
v_gene: TRBV28
CDR3aa: CASTELAEPRDTQYF
CDR3nt: TGTGCCAGCACCGAACTAGCGGAGCCCAGAGATACGCAGTATTTT

abundance: few
j_gene: TRBJ2-1
d_gene: TRBD1
v_gene: TRBV24-1
CDR3aa: CATSGAGGNEQFF
CDR3nt: TGTGCCACCAGTGGGGCAGGGGGAAATGAGCAGTTCTTC

abundance: few
j_gene: TRBJ2-5
d_gene: .
v_gene: TRBV7-9
CDR3aa: CASSLSSYLLAETQYF
CDR3nt: TGTGCCAGCAGCCTGTCGTCCTATCTTTTGGCTGAGACCCAGTACTTC

abundance: once
j_gene: TRBJ1-1
d_gene: .
v_gene: TRBV5-1
CDR3aa: CASSLAGGTLNTEAFF
CDR3nt: TGCGCCAGCAGCTTGGCTGGCGGCACCCTGAACACTGAAGCTTTCTTT

abundance: few
j_gene: TRBJ2-5
d_gene: .
v_gene: TRBV29-1
CDR3aa: CSVEGARRGETQYF
CDR3nt: TGCAGCGTTGAAGGGGCACGGAGGGGAGAGACCCAGTACTTC

abundance: few
j_gene: TRBJ1-1
d_gene: .
v_gene: TRBV6-1
CDR3aa: CASSGWAPKEAFF
CDR3nt: TGTGCCAGCAGTGGCTGGGCCCCGAAAGAAGCTTTCTTT

abundance: few
j_gene: TRBJ1-1
d_gene: .
v_gene: TRBV2
CDR3aa: CASSPDGGTEAFF
CDR3nt: TGTGCCAGCAGTCCTGACGGGGGGACTGAAGCTTTCTTT

abundance: few
j_gene: TRBJ2-5
d_gene: .
v_gene: TRBV29-1
CDR3aa: CSVEGLKETQYF
CDR3nt: TGCAGCGTCGAGGGACTCAAAGAGACCCAGTACTTC

abundance: .
j_gene: TRBJ2-5
d_gene: TRBD1
v_gene: TRBV24-1
CDR3aa: CATSRDRGDETQYF
CDR3nt: TGTGCCACCAGCCGGGACAGGGGGGATGAGACCCAGTACTTC

abundance: few
j_gene: TRBJ2-7
d_gene: .
v_gene: TRBV5-1
CDR3aa: CASSYGTNSYEQYF
CDR3nt: TGCGCCAGCAGCTACGGGACAAACTCCTACGAGCAGTACTTC

abundance: .
j_gene: TRBJ2-2
d_gene: .
v_gene: TRBV7-2
CDR3aa: CASSLAHSWPGELFF
CDR3nt: TGTGCCAGCAGCTTAGCGCACAGCTGGCCCGGGGAGCTGTTTTTT

abundance: few
j_gene: TRBJ1-2
d_gene: .
v_gene: TRBV30
CDR3aa: CAWRGALNYGYTF
CDR3nt: TGTGCCTGGCGCGGCGCCCTCAACTATGGCTACACCTTC

abundance: .
j_gene: TRBJ2-5
d_gene: TRBD1
v_gene: TRBV18
CDR3aa: CASSPQTGGFETQYF
CDR3nt: TGTGCCAGCTCACCTCAGACAGGGGGCTTTGAGACCCAGTACTTC

abundance: few
j_gene: TRBJ2-5
d_gene: .
v_gene: TRBV29-1
CDR3aa: CSVRSGWEETQYF
CDR3nt: TGCAGCGTTCGGTCAGGGTGGGAAGAGACCCAGTACTTC

abundance: .
j_gene: TRBJ1-1
d_gene: TRBD1
v_gene: TRBV3-1
CDR3aa: CASSPLIPGGFNTEAFF
CDR3nt: TGTGCCAGCAGCCCGCTGATTCCAGGGGGGTTTAACACTGAAGCTTTCTTT

abundance: few
j_gene: TRBJ2-7
d_gene: TRBD1
v_gene: TRBV5-1
CDR3aa: CASSPSRTGVSYEQYF
CDR3nt: TGCGCCAGCAGCCCTAGCAGGACAGGGGTTTCCTACGAGCAGTACTTC

abundance: few
j_gene: TRBJ2-4
d_gene: .
v_gene: TRBV19
CDR3aa: CASSIGFRDIQYF
CDR3nt: TGTGCCAGTAGTATAGGTTTCCGTGACATTCAGTACTTC

abundance: few
j_gene: TRBJ2-1
d_gene: TRBD2
v_gene: TRBV29-1
CDR3aa: CSVRGGTSGVNEQFF
CDR3nt: TGCAGCGTTAGGGGAGGGACTAGCGGGGTCAATGAGCAGTTCTTC

abundance: .
j_gene: TRBJ2-7
d_gene: .
v_gene: TRBV12-3/TRBV12-4
CDR3aa: CASSLDPVIGTYEQYF
CDR3nt: TGTGCCAGCAGTTTAGATCCCGTGATCGGCACCTACGAGCAGTACTTC

abundance: few
j_gene: TRBJ2-1
d_gene: TRBD2
v_gene: TRBV5-1
CDR3aa: CASSSSGGVHYNEQFF
CDR3nt: TGCGCCAGCAGCTCGAGCGGGGGGGTCCACTACAATGAGCAGTTCTTC

abundance: .
j_gene: TRBJ1-2
d_gene: TRBD1
v_gene: TRBV12-5
CDR3aa: CASGSAGDRHNYGYTF
CDR3nt: TGTGCTAGTGGTTCTGCTGGGGACAGGCACAACTATGGCTACACCTTC

abundance: .
j_gene: TRBJ2-1
d_gene: .
v_gene: TRBV3-1
CDR3aa: CASSQGPGLHNEQFF
CDR3nt: TGTGCCAGCAGCCAAGGCCCGGGACTCCACAATGAGCAGTTCTTC

abundance: .
j_gene: TRBJ2-1
d_gene: .
v_gene: TRBV7-3
CDR3aa: CASSSNGLLGEQFF
CDR3nt: TGTGCCAGCAGCTCTAACGGACTACTCGGTGAGCAGTTCTTC

abundance: .
j_gene: TRBJ2-3
d_gene: .
v_gene: TRBV12-3/TRBV12-4
CDR3aa: CASRMDSTDTQYF
CDR3nt: TGTGCCAGCAGAATGGACAGCACAGATACGCAGTATTTT

abundance: few
j_gene: TRBJ2-4
d_gene: .
v_gene: TRBV12-3/TRBV12-4
CDR3aa: CASSPAIGLAKNIQYF
CDR3nt: TGTGCCAGCAGTCCCGCGATCGGTCTGGCCAAAAACATTCAGTACTTC

abundance: few
j_gene: TRBJ2-5
d_gene: TRBD1
v_gene: TRBV28
CDR3aa: CASSSPGTGAGETQYF
CDR3nt: TGTGCCAGCAGTTCCCCCGGGACAGGGGCCGGGGAGACCCAGTACTTC

abundance: .
j_gene: TRBJ2-1
d_gene: TRBD2
v_gene: TRBV5-1
CDR3aa: CASSLADQRGNEQFF
CDR3nt: TGCGCCAGCAGCTTGGCCGATCAGCGGGGAAATGAGCAGTTCTTC

abundance: .
j_gene: TRBJ2-1
d_gene: .
v_gene: TRBV29-1
CDR3aa: CSVESPTGRNEQFF
CDR3nt: TGCAGCGTTGAATCTCCGACTGGTCGGAATGAGCAGTTCTTC

abundance: .
j_gene: TRBJ2-1
d_gene: TRBD2
v_gene: TRBV28
CDR3aa: CASSAPRETIDYNEQFF
CDR3nt: TGTGCCAGCAGTGCCCCGCGGGAGACGATTGATTACAATGAGCAGTTCTTC

abundance: .
j_gene: TRBJ2-7
d_gene: TRBD1
v_gene: TRBV2
CDR3aa: CASRDSRDSTNYEQYF
CDR3nt: TGTGCCAGCAGAGACAGTCGGGACAGTACCAACTACGAGCAGTACTTC

abundance: few
j_gene: TRBJ2-3
d_gene: .
v_gene: TRBV15
CDR3aa: CATSGPGTAGAPPENTDTQYF
CDR3nt: TGTGCCACCAGCGGTCCGGGGACAGCGGGGGCCCCACCAGAAAACACAGATACGCAGTATTTT

abundance: .
j_gene: TRBJ2-5
d_gene: .
v_gene: TRBV11-2
CDR3aa: CASSLSVVETQYF
CDR3nt: TGTGCCAGCAGCTTATCGGTGGTGGAGACCCAGTACTTC

abundance: .
j_gene: TRBJ1-2
d_gene: .
v_gene: TRBV12-3/TRBV12-4
CDR3aa: CASSLAPSTVNGYTF
CDR3nt: TGTGCCAGCAGTTTAGCGCCCTCGACTGTAAATGGCTACACCTTC

abundance: few
j_gene: TRBJ2-7
d_gene: TRBD1
v_gene: TRBV20-1
CDR3aa: CSASPGTGVEQYF
CDR3nt: TGCAGTGCTAGCCCCGGGACAGGGGTCGAGCAGTACTTC

abundance: few
j_gene: TRBJ1-2
d_gene: .
v_gene: TRBV30
CDR3aa: CAWSRTGRWGYTF
CDR3nt: TGTGCCTGGAGCCGAACAGGTCGATGGGGCTACACCTTC

abundance: few
j_gene: TRBJ2-5
d_gene: TRBD2
v_gene: TRBV30
CDR3aa: CAWSLWLAGEVETQYF
CDR3nt: TGTGCCTGGAGTCTGTGGCTAGCGGGGGAGGTAGAGACCCAGTACTTC

abundance: .
j_gene: TRBJ1-1
d_gene: .
v_gene: TRBV9
CDR3aa: CASSVVTSRTEAFF
CDR3nt: TGTGCCAGCAGCGTAGTCACTTCGAGGACTGAAGCTTTCTTT

abundance: few
j_gene: TRBJ2-5
d_gene: .
v_gene: TRBV6-4
CDR3aa: CASSDSYRETQYF
CDR3nt: TGTGCCAGCAGTGACTCGTACAGAGAGACCCAGTACTTC

abundance: few
j_gene: TRBJ2-1
d_gene: TRBD2
v_gene: TRBV10-3
CDR3aa: CAIGSGTRHDEQFF
CDR3nt: TGTGCCATCGGATCCGGGACTAGGCACGATGAGCAGTTCTTC

abundance: few
j_gene: TRBJ2-2
d_gene: .
v_gene: TRBV5-6
CDR3aa: CASSVGPRLGTGELFF
CDR3nt: TGTGCCAGCAGCGTGGGCCCGAGGTTAGGTACCGGGGAGCTGTTTTTT

abundance: few
j_gene: TRBJ1-4
d_gene: TRBD1
v_gene: TRBV6-1
CDR3aa: CASSPPVQGAGDEKLFF
CDR3nt: TGTGCCAGCAGCCCCCCGGTGCAGGGGGCCGGCGATGAAAAACTGTTTTTT

abundance: .
j_gene: TRBJ2-7
d_gene: .
v_gene: TRBV6-1
CDR3aa: CASSVRGLTYEQYF
CDR3nt: TGTGCCAGCAGTGTCCGGGGACTTACCTACGAGCAGTACTTC

abundance: .
j_gene: TRBJ2-3
d_gene: TRBD2
v_gene: TRBV5-1
CDR3aa: CASTQLAGNTDTQYF
CDR3nt: TGCGCCAGCACCCAACTAGCGGGGAACACAGATACGCAGTATTTT